The rows below give T cell receptor beta chains drawn from one sample of a study of monozygotic twins with inflammatory bowel disease. Using the 5' RACE reads, TCRdb records one entry per CDR3 protein without DNA. The table for this sample gives tens of thousands of distinct CDR3 sequences. Sequenced: blood. These receptors all come from a human donor with ulcerative colitis or Crohn's disease, or a healthy co-twin of an affected twin (not recorded which). Both conserved end residues are part of each CDR3. Fields, in order: V gene, J gene, CDR3 protein.

v_call: TRBV3-1
j_call: TRBJ1-2
cdr3_aa: CASSLMGAQTSGYTF

v_call: TRBV5-4
j_call: TRBJ2-1
cdr3_aa: CASSLGSLAGLYNEQFF

v_call: TRBV28
j_call: TRBJ2-1
cdr3_aa: CASSFPQTRGPGNEQFF

v_call: TRBV20-1
j_call: TRBJ1-2
cdr3_aa: CSATDRMSDYGYTF

v_call: TRBV20-1
j_call: TRBJ2-1
cdr3_aa: CSATNPGLKIHNEQFF

v_call: TRBV18
j_call: TRBJ1-2
cdr3_aa: CASSPSGQGNGYTF

v_call: TRBV15
j_call: TRBJ2-7
cdr3_aa: CATSKDRGYEQYF

v_call: TRBV6-1
j_call: TRBJ1-2
cdr3_aa: CASEGASANKNYGYTF

v_call: TRBV20-1
j_call: TRBJ2-7
cdr3_aa: CSARDPTGPSLYEQYF

v_call: TRBV7-8
j_call: TRBJ2-1
cdr3_aa: CASSLAGEYNEQFF

v_call: TRBV5-1
j_call: TRBJ2-3
cdr3_aa: CASSLDTGTQYF

v_call: TRBV20-1
j_call: TRBJ2-7
cdr3_aa: CSAQGAYEQYF

v_call: TRBV3-1
j_call: TRBJ2-3
cdr3_aa: CASSHVRGGITDTQYF

v_call: TRBV19
j_call: TRBJ1-1
cdr3_aa: CATNQGLPGTEAFF

v_call: TRBV27
j_call: TRBJ2-2
cdr3_aa: CASSLGRYLPGQVLGHGSGELFF

v_call: TRBV7-9
j_call: TRBJ2-5
cdr3_aa: CASSPSVETQYF

v_call: TRBV5-1
j_call: TRBJ1-4
cdr3_aa: CASSSQPPVGGQREKLFF

v_call: TRBV10-3
j_call: TRBJ2-1
cdr3_aa: CAISERRIYNEQFF

v_call: TRBV9
j_call: TRBJ1-6
cdr3_aa: CASSQGLGAPLHF

v_call: TRBV19
j_call: TRBJ1-2
cdr3_aa: CASTTGHLANYGYTF

v_call: TRBV30
j_call: TRBJ1-5
cdr3_aa: CAWSGQKDQPQHF

v_call: TRBV7-8
j_call: TRBJ2-1
cdr3_aa: CASSLRGAPLYNEQFF

v_call: TRBV12-3/TRBV12-4
j_call: TRBJ2-1
cdr3_aa: CASTKLINRGLAGKEFF